This note documents a single TCR beta chain sequence. The sample is drawn from a study of shared clonotypes between healthy human individuals. This CDR3 comprises 14 residues. Germline loops: CDR1 SGHDT, CDR2 YYEEEE. V lost 2 bases to trimming and J lost 6 bases, with 12 bases between them. Sequenced by immunoSEQ multiplex PCR; TCRdb stores in-frame clones only, minus some. This table holds around 510,000 clones, around 95% found once. This sequence originates from a woman in her 30s in good health. The chain links TRBV5-6 to TRBJ1-5; D remains ambiguous. Sequencing was done on a sample of naive CD4+ T cells sorted from blood. Subset noted: CD45RA+ positively selected. The chain's CDR3 is CASSLTGRFQPQHF. The CDR3, as DNA: TGTGCCAGCAGCTTAACCGGGAGGTTTCAGCCCCAGCATTTT. The full variable domain, its missing parts supplied by reference TRBV5-6 and TRBJ1-5, is DAGVTQSPTHLIKTRGQQVTLRCSPKSGHDTVSWYQQALGQGPQFIFQYYEEEERQRGNFPDRFSGHQFPNYSSELNVNALLLGDSALYLCASSLTGRFQPQHFGDGTRLSIL.